This TCR beta chain was documented in a study of cytomegalovirus exposure and HLA in healthy donors. Study details: Earlier results showed 90 million to 120 million unique TCR beta sequences derived from approximately 180 million T cells. Study observations and caveats: CMV serostatus stood as the only immune exposure information on hand.

Researchers ran the PCR with 60 Vbeta and 13 Jbeta primers. TCRdb's table, derived via immunoSEQ multiplex PCR, lists solely in-frame clones and lacks some. The table includes 150,000 to 200,000 clones, about 74% detected once. CDR1 is SQVTM, CDR2 ANQGSEA, per germline. The V end lost 5 bases, the J end lost 3 bases, and 7 bases lay between the germline ends. The CDR3 covers 12 residues. To note about this clone: The antigen is undetermined.

Sequencing input: PBMCs. The chain employs TRBV29-1 and TRBJ2-2; D not resolved. The receptor was isolated from a male donor in good health and CMV-seronegative. The CDR3 here is CSVLPHTGELFF. Written as DNA, the CDR3 is TGCAGCGTTCTACCCCACACCGGGGAGCTGTTTTTT.